This T cell receptor beta chain is from a study of radiation and T cells in renal cell carcinoma. About the research overall: Nephrectomy followed 15 Gy stereotactic body radiation by 4 weeks.

Time point described: baseline pretreatment blood. Treatment denoted: 15 Gy SBRT to primary tumor, nephrectomy 4 weeks later. After SBRT, blood was collected at 2 and 4 weeks, plus baseline. Comment on this clone: Its antigen is not identified.

The study, taken as a whole, reports: From baseline, blood top tumor clonotypes peaked at 2 weeks post-radiation. Pretreatment tumor biopsies were lacking, so baseline clonotypes are unknown.

The V gene lost 1 base and the J gene lost 3 bases, with 15 bases spanning the gap. The CDR3 loop spans 17 amino acids. Germline assignment: CDR1 SGHTA and CDR2 FQGTGA. Only in-frame clones appear in the TCRdb table, and some are missing; sequencing was by immunoSEQ multiplex PCR. The sample holds some 95,000 clones, about 86% seen once. The sequence came from a man aged 50 to 60 with renal cell carcinoma. Sample: blood, taken from a patient whose treatment included radiotherapy and nephrectomy. The gene calls are TRBV7-3 and TRBJ2-2; tentatively, D is TRBD2 (5 bases). As DNA, the CDR3 is TGTGCCAGCAGCTTAATACGTGAGGGCCTTTACACCGGGGAGCTGTTTTTT. This sequence encodes CASSLIREGLYTGELFF.